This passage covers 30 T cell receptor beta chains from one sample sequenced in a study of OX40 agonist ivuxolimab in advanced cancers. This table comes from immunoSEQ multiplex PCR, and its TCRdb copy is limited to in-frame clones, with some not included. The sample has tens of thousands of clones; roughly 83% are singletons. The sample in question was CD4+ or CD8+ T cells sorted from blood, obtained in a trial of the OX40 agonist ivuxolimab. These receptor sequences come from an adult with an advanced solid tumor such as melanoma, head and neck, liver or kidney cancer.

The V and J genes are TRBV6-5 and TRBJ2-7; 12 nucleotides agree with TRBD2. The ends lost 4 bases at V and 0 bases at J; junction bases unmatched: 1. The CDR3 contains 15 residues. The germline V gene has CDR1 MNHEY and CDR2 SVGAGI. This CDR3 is CASSLTSGGSYEQYF. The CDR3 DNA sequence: TGTGCCAGCAGTTTGACTAGCGGGGGCTCCTACGAGCAGTACTTC.

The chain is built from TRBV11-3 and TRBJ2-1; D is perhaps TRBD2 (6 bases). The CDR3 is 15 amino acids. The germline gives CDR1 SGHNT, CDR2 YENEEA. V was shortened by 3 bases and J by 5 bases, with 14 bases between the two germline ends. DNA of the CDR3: TGTGCCAGCAGCTTCGGGGGTAGGGTGGACAATGAGCAGTTCTTC. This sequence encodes CASSFGGRVDNEQFF.

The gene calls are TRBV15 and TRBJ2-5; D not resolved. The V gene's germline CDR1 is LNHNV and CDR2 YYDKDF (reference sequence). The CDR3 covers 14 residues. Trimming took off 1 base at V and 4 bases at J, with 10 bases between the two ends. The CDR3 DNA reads TGTGCCACCAGCAGAGTACAGATTGCAGAGACCCAGTACTTC. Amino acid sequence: CATSRVQIAETQYF.

CDR3: CASSAPYNEQFF. The DNA for the CDR3 is TGTGCCAGCAGCGCGCCTTACAATGAGCAGTTCTTC. The chain links TRBV5-4 to TRBJ2-1; D is ambiguous. V was pared by 4 bases and J by 4 bases, with 6 bases between. The CDR3 contains 12 residues. Germline CDR1 is SGHNT and CDR2 is YYREEE (reference sequence).

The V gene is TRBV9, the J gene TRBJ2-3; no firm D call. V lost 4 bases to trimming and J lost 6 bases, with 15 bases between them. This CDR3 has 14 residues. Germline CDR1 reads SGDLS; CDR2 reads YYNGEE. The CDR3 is CASSPQPFFDTQYF. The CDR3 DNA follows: TGTGCCAGCAGCCCCCAGCCTTTCTTCGATACGCAGTATTTT.

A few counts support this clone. In DNA, the CDR3 is TGTGCCACCAGCAGAGACTTCTCTGGGACTAGCGCAACCTACGAGCAGTACTTC. Protein: CATSRDFSGTSATYEQYF. The V gene is TRBV15, the J gene TRBJ2-7, with 10 bases lining up with TRBD2. The V gene's germline CDR1 is LNHNV and CDR2 YYDKDF (reference sequence). V shed 0 bases and J 2 bases; nucleotides not matched to a gene: 10. The CDR3 consists of 18 residues.

As DNA, the CDR3 is TGTGCCAGCAGTGAAAGGGAGCGGGGGGCCTCCGGGGCCAACGTCCTGACTTTC. It specifies CASSERERGASGANVLTF. The chain is built from TRBV6-1 and TRBJ2-6; 9 nucleotides line up with TRBD2. Losses at the gene ends were 2 bases for V and 4 bases for J; bases not matched to a gene: 9. This CDR3 region has 18 residues. Germline CDR1 MNHNS, CDR2 SASEGT.

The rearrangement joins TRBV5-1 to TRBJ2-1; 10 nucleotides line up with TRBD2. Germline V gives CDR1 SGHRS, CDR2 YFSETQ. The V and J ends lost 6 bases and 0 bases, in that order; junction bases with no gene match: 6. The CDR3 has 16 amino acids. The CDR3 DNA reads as TGCGCCAGCACTCTTCTAGCGGGAGCCTCCTACAATGAGCAGTTCTTC. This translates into CASTLLAGASYNEQFF.

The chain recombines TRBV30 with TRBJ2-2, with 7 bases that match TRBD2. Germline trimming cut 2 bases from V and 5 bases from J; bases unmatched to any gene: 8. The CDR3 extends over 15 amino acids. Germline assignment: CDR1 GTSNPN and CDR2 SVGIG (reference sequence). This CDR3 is CAWSSGVHFTGELFF. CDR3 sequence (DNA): TGTGCCTGGAGTAGCGGGGTTCATTTTACCGGGGAGCTGTTTTTT.

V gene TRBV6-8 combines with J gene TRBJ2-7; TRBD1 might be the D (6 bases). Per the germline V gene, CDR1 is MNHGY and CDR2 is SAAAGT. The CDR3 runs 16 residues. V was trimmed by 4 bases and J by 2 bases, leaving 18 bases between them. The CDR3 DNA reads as TGTGCCAGCAGTTCCATAACAGGGCGCCTTACCTACGAGCAGTACTTC. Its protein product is CASSSITGRLTYEQYF.

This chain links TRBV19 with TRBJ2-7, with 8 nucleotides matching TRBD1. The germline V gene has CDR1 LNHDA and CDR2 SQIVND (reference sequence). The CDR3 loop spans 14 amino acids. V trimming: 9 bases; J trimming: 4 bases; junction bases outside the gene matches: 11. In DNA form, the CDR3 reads TGTGCCAGCCAGAGGACAGGGACTGGGTACGAGCAGTACTTC. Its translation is CASQRTGTGYEQYF.

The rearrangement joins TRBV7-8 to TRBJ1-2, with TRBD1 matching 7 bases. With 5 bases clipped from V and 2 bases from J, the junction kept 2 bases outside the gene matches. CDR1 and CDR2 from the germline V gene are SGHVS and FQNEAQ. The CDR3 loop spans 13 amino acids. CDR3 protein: CASSQGQNYGYTF. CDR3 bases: TGTGCCAGCAGCCAGGGACAGAACTATGGCTACACCTTC. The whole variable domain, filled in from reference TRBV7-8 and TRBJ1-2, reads GAGVSQSPRYKVAKRGQDVALRCDPISGHVSLFWYQQALGQGPEFLTYFQNEAQLDKSGLPSDRFFAERPEGSVSTLKIQRTQQEDSAVYLCASSQGQNYGYTFGSGTRLTVV.

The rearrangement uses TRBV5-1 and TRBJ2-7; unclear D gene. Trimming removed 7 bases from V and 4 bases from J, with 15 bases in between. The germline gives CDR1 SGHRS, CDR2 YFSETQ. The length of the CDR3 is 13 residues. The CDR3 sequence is CASGSAAGYEQYF. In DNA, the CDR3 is TGCGCCAGCGGGTCGGCGGCCGGTTACGAGCAGTACTTC.

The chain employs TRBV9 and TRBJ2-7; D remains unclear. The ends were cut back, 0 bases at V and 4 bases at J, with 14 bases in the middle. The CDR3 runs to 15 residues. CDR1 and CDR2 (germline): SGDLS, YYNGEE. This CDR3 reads CASSVAVAAPYEQYF. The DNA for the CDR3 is TGTGCCAGCAGCGTAGCTGTTGCGGCGCCTTACGAGCAGTACTTC.

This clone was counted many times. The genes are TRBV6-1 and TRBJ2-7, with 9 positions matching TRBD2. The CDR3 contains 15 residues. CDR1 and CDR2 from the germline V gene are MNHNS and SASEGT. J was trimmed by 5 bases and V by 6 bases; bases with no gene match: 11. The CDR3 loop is CASRVRSGRNDEQYF. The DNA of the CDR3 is TGTGCCAGCAGGGTCCGAAGCGGGAGGAACGACGAGCAGTACTTC.

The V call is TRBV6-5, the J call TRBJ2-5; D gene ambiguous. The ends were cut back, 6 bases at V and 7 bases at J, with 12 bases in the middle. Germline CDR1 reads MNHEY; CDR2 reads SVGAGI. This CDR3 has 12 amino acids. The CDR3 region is CASRQYRGTQYF. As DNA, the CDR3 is TGTGCCAGCAGACAGTACCGTGGGACCCAGTACTTC.

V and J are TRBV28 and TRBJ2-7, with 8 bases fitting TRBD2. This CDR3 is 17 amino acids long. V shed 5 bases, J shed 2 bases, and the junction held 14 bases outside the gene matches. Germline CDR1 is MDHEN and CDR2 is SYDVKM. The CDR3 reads CASSTRLAHFRPYEQYF. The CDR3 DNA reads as TGTGCCAGCAGTACCCGACTAGCGCATTTCAGGCCCTACGAGCAGTACTTC. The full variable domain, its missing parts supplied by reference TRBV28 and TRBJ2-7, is DVKVTQSSRYLVKRTGEKVFLECVQDMDHENMFWYRQDPGLGLRLIYFSYDVKMKEKGDIPEGYSVSREKKERFSLILESASTNQTSMYLCASSTRLAHFRPYEQYFGPGTRLTVT.

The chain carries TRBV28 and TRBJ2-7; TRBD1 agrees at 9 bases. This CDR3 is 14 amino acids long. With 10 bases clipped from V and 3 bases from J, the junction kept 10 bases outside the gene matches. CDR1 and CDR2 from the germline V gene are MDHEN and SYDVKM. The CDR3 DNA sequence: TGTGCCACAATAACACAGGGGGCAATCTACGAGCAGTACTTC. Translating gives CATITQGAIYEQYF.

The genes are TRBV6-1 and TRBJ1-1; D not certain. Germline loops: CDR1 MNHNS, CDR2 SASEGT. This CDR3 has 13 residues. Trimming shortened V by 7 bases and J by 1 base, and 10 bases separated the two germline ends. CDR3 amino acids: CASTVGGNTEAFF. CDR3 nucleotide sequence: TGTGCCAGCACCGTGGGAGGGAACACTGAAGCTTTCTTT.

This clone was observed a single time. CDR3 region: CASSLRGRQETQYF. The DNA of the CDR3 is TGTGCCAGCAGCTTAAGGGGTAGACAAGAGACCCAGTACTTC. V usage is TRBV11-3 and J usage is TRBJ2-5, with D possibly TRBD1 on 5 matching bases. V was cut by 2 bases and J by 2 bases, with 9 bases left in between. Germline V gene data show CDR1 as SGHNT and CDR2 as YENEEA. The CDR3 is made up of 14 amino acids.

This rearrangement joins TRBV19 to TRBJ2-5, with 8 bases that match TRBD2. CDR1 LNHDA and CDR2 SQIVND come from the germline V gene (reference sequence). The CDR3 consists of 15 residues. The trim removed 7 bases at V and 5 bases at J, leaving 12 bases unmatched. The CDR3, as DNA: TGTGCCAGTACCCAGAGAGCGGGAGCGGGGGAGACCCAGTACTTC. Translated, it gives CASTQRAGAGETQYF.

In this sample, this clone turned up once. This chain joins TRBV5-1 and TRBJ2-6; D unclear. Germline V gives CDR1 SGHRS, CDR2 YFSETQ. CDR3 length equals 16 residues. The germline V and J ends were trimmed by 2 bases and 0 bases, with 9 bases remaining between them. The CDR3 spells CASSFMASSGANVLTF. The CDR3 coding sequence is TGCGCCAGCAGCTTTATGGCTAGCTCTGGGGCCAACGTCCTGACTTTC.

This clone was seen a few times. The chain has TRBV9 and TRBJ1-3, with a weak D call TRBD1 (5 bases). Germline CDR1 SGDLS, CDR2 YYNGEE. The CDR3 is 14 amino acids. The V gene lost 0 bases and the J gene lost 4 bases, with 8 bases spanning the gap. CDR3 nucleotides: TGTGCCAGCAGCGTAGACCCAGGGGGAAACACCATATATTTT. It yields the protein CASSVDPGGNTIYF. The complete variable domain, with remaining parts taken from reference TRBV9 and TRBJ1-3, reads DSGVTQTPKHLITATGQRVTLRCSPRSGDLSVYWYQQSLDQGLQFLIQYYNGEERAKGNILERFSAQQFPDLHSELNLSSLELGDSALYFCASSVDPGGNTIYFGEGSWLTVV.

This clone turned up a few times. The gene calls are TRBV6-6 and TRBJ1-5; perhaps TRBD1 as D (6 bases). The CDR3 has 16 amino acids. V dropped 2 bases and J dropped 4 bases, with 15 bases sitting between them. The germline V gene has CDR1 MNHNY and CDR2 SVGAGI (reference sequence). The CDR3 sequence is CASSYAWDKRNQPQHF. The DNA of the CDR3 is TGTGCCAGCAGTTACGCGTGGGACAAGAGAAATCAGCCCCAGCATTTT.

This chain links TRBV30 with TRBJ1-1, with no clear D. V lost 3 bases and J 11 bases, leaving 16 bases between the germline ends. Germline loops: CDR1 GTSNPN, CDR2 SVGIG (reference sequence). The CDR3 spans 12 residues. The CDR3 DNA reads TGTGCCTGGAGAAAGGCCTCGTTCGGGGCTTTCTTT. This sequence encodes CAWRKASFGAFF.

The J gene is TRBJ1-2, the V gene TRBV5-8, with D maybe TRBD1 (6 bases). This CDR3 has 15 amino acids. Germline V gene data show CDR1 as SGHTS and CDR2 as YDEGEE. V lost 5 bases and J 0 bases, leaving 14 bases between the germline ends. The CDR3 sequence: CASRKVQGANYGYTF. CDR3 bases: TGTGCCAGCAGAAAAGTACAGGGCGCTAACTATGGCTACACCTTC.

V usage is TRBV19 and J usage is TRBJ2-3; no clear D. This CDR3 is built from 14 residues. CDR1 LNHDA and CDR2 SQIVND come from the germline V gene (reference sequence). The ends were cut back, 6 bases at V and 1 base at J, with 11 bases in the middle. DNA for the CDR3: TGTGCCAGTAGCAACAAACAGCGCACAGATACGCAGTATTTT. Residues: CASSNKQRTDTQYF.

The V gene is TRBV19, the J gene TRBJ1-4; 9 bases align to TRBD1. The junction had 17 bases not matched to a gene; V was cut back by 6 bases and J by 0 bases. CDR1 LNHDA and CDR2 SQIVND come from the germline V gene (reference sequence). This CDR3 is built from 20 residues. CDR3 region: CASSLRYRGPSQSTNEKLFF. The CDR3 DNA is TGTGCCAGTAGCCTCCGGTACAGGGGGCCTTCGCAATCAACTAATGAAAAACTGTTTTTT.

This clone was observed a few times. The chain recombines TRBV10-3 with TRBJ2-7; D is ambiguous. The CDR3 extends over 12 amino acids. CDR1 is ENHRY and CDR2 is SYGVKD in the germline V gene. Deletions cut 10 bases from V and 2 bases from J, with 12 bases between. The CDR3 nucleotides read TGTGCCACCAGAGCAGCCACCTACGAGCAGTACTTC. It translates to CATRAATYEQYF.

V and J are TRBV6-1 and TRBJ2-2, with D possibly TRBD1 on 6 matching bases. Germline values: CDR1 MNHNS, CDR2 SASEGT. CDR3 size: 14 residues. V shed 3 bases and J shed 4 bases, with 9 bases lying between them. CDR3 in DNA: TGTGCCAGCAGTGAGGGACAAATCACCGGGGAGCTGTTTTTT. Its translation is CASSEGQITGELFF.